What follows describes a single T cell receptor (beta chain). Its target antigen remains unknown. Per-base quality was not reported, and no clone a single base away is much larger than it. This specimen comes from a study of shared clonotypes between healthy human individuals (dated by TCRdb to 2018 to 2021). A note on the overall study: The cohort comprised two women and a few men aged 18 to 49 years. Each donor's leukapheresis produced roughly between about 0.9 and 9.5 billion PBMCs. For each donor, three plates each were used for CD4 naive and CD4 memory, two plates were used for CD8 naive, and one plate was used for CD8 memory. The study deeply sequenced blood TCR repertoires of five healthy adults to estimate repertoire size and the extent of clonotype sharing between individuals. To increase sequencing depth and limit assay-specific biases, TCR repertoire library preparation and sequencing were carried out by different laboratories using diverse techniques. What the authors observed across the whole study: Sampling was restricted to blood, and TCR repertoires in tissues likely differ from the TCR repertoires found in blood. Pairwise subsampling led to the expectation that sequencing depth would affect the degree of clonotype sharing among donors. Compared with non-shared clonotypes, the clonotypes found in all four sorted-subset donors had higher generation probabilities. Approximately 4.8% of naive CD4, 3% to 4% of naive CD8, roughly 2.4% of memory CD4, and 0.4% of memory CD8 clonotypes were shared across several donors. Naive subsets generally had larger estimated clonotype richness than memory subsets did. Even with the large sequencing depth, rarefaction of the sorted-subset datasets indicated that sequencing was incomplete. The small number of donors limited the genetic and exposure-history diversity represented.

Using the deep immunoSEQ assay, multiplex PCR amplified TCR CDR3 regions from genomic DNA. Extracted genomic DNA from each cell subset was distributed evenly across all wells of several immunoSEQ 96-well plates, and each plate was treated as a replicate. For sorted subsets, about 0.2 ug genomic DNA, equal to 30,000 to 35,000 T cell genomes, was loaded into each replicate PCR. Purified libraries were quantified with a Qubit 3.0 fluorometer, sized on a Bioanalyzer 2100, and re-quantified with the KAPA Library Quantification kit. Every immunoSEQ 96-well plate was sequenced on a dedicated single-read 150-cycle Illumina NextSeq 550 flow cell. Per the original workflow: Because the immunoSEQ output held only junctional sequences and lacked quality scores, the filtering could not match the filtering applied to full-length reads. Sequences were annotated with PyIR, a Python wrapper for IgBLAST v1.9, and V/J genes and CDR3 were assigned using IMGT germline references. Reads with weak V/J assignments (E-value above 1e-6), missing CDR3, stop codons, out-of-frame junctions, or ambiguous translated residues were removed. V3J clonotypes were defined as sequences sharing the same inferred V gene, J gene, and CDR3 amino acid sequence. The percentage overlap between two repertoires was calculated by dividing the number of shared unique clonotypes by the size of the smaller repertoire. Repertoire richness was assessed with RTK rarefaction, the Chao1 estimator, and Recon v2.1 estimates of unobserved clonotypes. Generation probabilities for all TCRbeta clonotypes obtained by the gDNA method from a handful of donors were computed using OLGA. TCRdb's version of the immuneACCESS table is confined to in-frame rearrangements and falls short of the full clone set. An unresolved V gene accounts for under half of the shortfall where checked; the remainder is of unknown origin. V and J calls and clone size are as listed in that table; D and trimming were resolved from the DNA. The sample contains about 2.3 million clones, 85% to 95% of them found a single time. Around 0.4% of the sample is taken by the ten largest.

V loses 6 bases, J loses 4 bases, and the germline ends lie 13 bases apart. The germline V gene supplies CDR1 SGHTA and CDR2 FQGTGA. The CDR3 sequence holds 15 residues, the cysteine and phenylalanine included. Only CDR3 DNA is held: 45 bases, read in frame from base 1. Healthy HIV-negative adults with no recently reported acute infections or vaccinations were included as donors. Every donor was a Caucasian adult residing in Nashville, Tennessee, USA. CD4+ T cells were enriched by magnetic negative selection; naive cells were then positively selected on CD45RA, and the negative fraction formed the memory subset. Blood was collected by leukapheresis, and PBMCs were isolated by Ficoll-Histopaque density gradient centrifugation and then cryopreserved in liquid nitrogen vapor phase. Analytical flow cytometry was used to check the purity and quantity of every magnetically sorted T cell population. From each sorted fraction, genomic DNA was isolated and quantified by UV absorbance on a Nanodrop 2000c.

This TCR derives from a man in his late teens or twenties in good health. Some clones in this sample may be carry-over from other donors' samples. The sequence links TRBV7-3 to TRBJ2-6; TRBD1 is a possible D gene, resting on 6 matching bases. Sequencing was carried out using naive CD4+ T cells from PBMCs. In the paper's terms, the cell subset or site label means: CD45RA+ positively selected. The nucleotide sequence reads as follows: TGTGCCAGCAGTCGGGACATGGTCGGGGCCAACGTCCTGACTTTC. This translates into CASSRDMVGANVLTF.